This T cell receptor beta chain was identified during a study of T cell responses to AZD1222 COVID-19 vaccine. The length of the CDR3 is 11 residues. From germline, CDR1 is SGDLS and CDR2 YYNGEE. V was cut by 7 bases and J by 8 bases, with 12 bases left in between. TCRdb keeps only in-frame clones here, not all; method: immunoSEQ multiplex PCR. The data hold 100,000 to 150,000 clones, with 70% to 85% observed a single time. This chain connects TRBV9 to TRBJ1-1, with D possibly TRBD1 on 5 matching bases. The starting material was peripheral blood, obtained 28 days after the second AZD1222 dose. This sequence originates from an adult who received the AZD1222 COVID-19 vaccine. The CDR3 loop reads CASQGVGEAFF. The CDR3 region has the DNA TGTGCCAGCCAAGGGGTCGGCGAAGCTTTCTTT.